The 13 T cell receptor beta chains below come from one sample, sequenced in a study of beta chain features in type 1 diabetes. Whole-study findings and limits: Significant though moderate, a shortening of TCRB CDR3s appeared in all four CD4+ subsets of Type 1 diabetes patients.

Their antigens are not known. What was sequenced were expressed TCRB transcripts, since all of the isolated RNA had been reverse transcribed. Data came from immunoSEQ multiplex PCR; TCRdb stores just in-frame clones and leaves some out. Here the sample spans 600,000 to 700,000 clones, around an eighth being singletons. Sequenced input: naive CD4+ T cells from blood. The receptors here all came from a man under 40 with type 1 diabetes.

This clone occurred a few times. The CDR3 loop is CASTLKVAGQFF. CDR3 DNA: TGTGCCAGCACCTTGAAAGTTGCCGGGCAGTTCTTC. The V gene is TRBV2, the J gene TRBJ2-1, with D unresolved. Between the trimmed V and J ends, which lost 7 bases and 12 bases, there was a span of 16 bases. Germline CDR1 SNHLY, CDR2 FYNNEI. This CDR3 contains 12 residues.

This clone was seen only a few times. This chain links TRBV28 with TRBJ2-3; a weak D match, TRBD1 (6 bases). Germline CDR1 and CDR2: MDHEN and SYDVKM. The CDR3 sequence is 14 residues long. Trimming took 7 bases from V and 6 from J, leaving 17 bases between them. The CDR3 protein is CASTDNRATDTQYF. In nucleotides, the CDR3 is TGTGCCAGCACCGACAACAGGGCAACGGATACGCAGTATTTT.

This chain uses TRBV4-3 with TRBJ1-5; 9 bases map to TRBD1. J gave up 7 bases and V 4 bases, and 5 bases lay outside the gene matches. In germline, CDR1 is LGHNA, CDR2 YSLEER. The CDR3 spans 14 residues. The CDR3 region is CASSRRDRDQPQHF. CDR3 in DNA: TGCGCCAGCAGCCGACGGGACAGGGACCAGCCCCAGCATTTT.

The chain couples TRBV10-3 to TRBJ2-5, with TRBD1 matching 10 bases. V lost 10 bases and J lost 4; bases outside the gene matches: 12. Germline V gene data show CDR1 as ENHRY and CDR2 as SYGVKD. CDR3 size: 15 residues. CDR3 residues: CATSPDRGHGETQYF. CDR3 nucleotide sequence: TGTGCCACTTCGCCAGACAGGGGGCATGGAGAGACCCAGTACTTC.

The chain recombines TRBV28 with TRBJ1-2; TRBD1 matches 7 bases. The V segment lost 5 bases and the J segment 5 bases; nucleotides outside the gene matches: 5. Germline V lookup: CDR1 MDHEN, CDR2 SYDVKM. The CDR3 covers 13 residues. CDR3 coding DNA: TGTGCCAGCAGTCCCGGGACAGAATATGGCTACACCTTC. Amino acids: CASSPGTEYGYTF.

The chain recombines TRBV7-9 with TRBJ1-5, with a possible D match to TRBD1 (5 bases). CDR1 and CDR2 from the germline V gene are SEHNR and FQNEAQ (reference sequence). Deletions cut 1 base from V and 0 bases from J, with 7 bases between. The CDR3 is 15 residues long. For the CDR3, the DNA is TGTGCCAGCAGCTTAGGGGACGGTAGCAATCAGCCCCAGCATTTT. Translation: CASSLGDGSNQPQHF.

The chain is built from TRBV5-1 and TRBJ1-4, with unresolved D. CDR1 is SGHRS, CDR2 YFSETQ, per germline. This CDR3 contains 17 residues. Trimming left V 0 bases short and J 6 bases short, with 18 bases between. Here the CDR3 reads CASSLVHMSRTDEKLFF. The CDR3 nucleotides read TGCGCCAGCAGCTTGGTTCATATGAGTCGCACGGATGAAAAACTGTTTTTT.

The rearrangement uses TRBV7-6 and TRBJ1-2; D perhaps matches TRBD1 (6 bases). This CDR3 is built from 14 residues. Germline assignment: CDR1 SGHVS and CDR2 FNYEAQ. V dropped 1 base and J dropped 3 bases, with 9 bases sitting between them. The CDR3 is CASSLVAGDYGYTF. The CDR3 coding sequence is TGTGCCAGCAGCTTAGTCGCAGGGGACTATGGCTACACCTTC.

This clone was counted between two and nine times. The genes are TRBV7-2 and TRBJ2-7, with a tentative D call TRBD1 (6 bases). Germline loops: CDR1 SGHTA, CDR2 FQGNSA. The CDR3 runs 14 residues. V was cut by 4 bases and J by 0 bases, with 10 bases left in between. The CDR3 DNA reads TGTGCCAGCAGCTCCCGGACAGTCTCCTACGAGCAGTACTTC. It codes for CASSSRTVSYEQYF. Using reference TRBV7-2 and TRBJ2-7 for the parts outside the CDR3, the full variable domain is GAGVSQSPSNKVTEKGKDVELRCDPISGHTALYWYRQSLGQGLEFLIYFQGNSAPDKSGLPSDRFSAERTGGSVSTLTIQRTQQEDSAVYLCASSSRTVSYEQYFGPGTRLTVT.

This clone has more than one count but fewer than ten. The chain is built from TRBV9 and TRBJ2-3; possibly TRBD1 for D (6 bases). V lost 3 bases and J lost 2, with 16 bases in between. This CDR3 is built from 16 residues. Per the germline V gene, CDR1 is SGDLS and CDR2 is YYNGEE. The CDR3 region is CASSGLSTGLTDTQYF. The CDR3 DNA reads as TGTGCCAGCAGCGGACTCTCGACAGGCCTCACAGATACGCAGTATTTT.

This clone has a handful of counts. The chain couples TRBV18 to TRBJ1-5; 10 bases fit TRBD1. Germline V gene sequence: CDR1 KGHSH, CDR2 LQKENI. The CDR3 consists of 16 residues. The V and J ends lost 0 bases and 5 bases, in that order; junction bases with no gene match: 4. Here the CDR3 DNA reads TGTGCCAGCTCACCACCGGTGACAGGGGGCTATCAGCCCCAGCATTTT. Translation: CASSPPVTGGYQPQHF.

This clone turned up a few times. The chain links TRBV6-5 to TRBJ2-7; 8 bases are a match to TRBD1. The junction had 10 bases not matched to a gene; V was cut back by 10 bases and J by 5 bases. Per the germline V gene, CDR1 is MNHEY and CDR2 is SVGAGI. The CDR3 runs to 13 residues. The CDR3 DNA follows: TGTGCCATCATGGACAGGGAACACCACGAGCAGTACTTC. Translation: CAIMDREHHEQYF.

This chain connects TRBV4-2 to TRBJ2-7; TRBD2 is a possible D gene (6 bases). Trimming removed 4 bases at V and 5 bases at J, with 12 bases between. Per germline, CDR1 LGHNA and CDR2 YNFKEQ. The CDR3 is 13 residues long. CDR3 sequence reads: CASSRGEVNEQYF. Here the CDR3 DNA reads TGTGCCAGCAGCCGTGGGGAGGTAAACGAGCAGTACTTC.